The 22 T cell receptor beta chains in this list originate from one sample, sequenced in a study of beta chain features in type 1 diabetes. The study's findings and limits: Shorter TCRB CDR3s, moderately but significantly so, marked every one of the four CD4+ subsets in Type 1 diabetes patients.

As every portion of the isolated RNA was reverse transcribed, the sequencing read expressed TCRB transcripts. Repertoires were generated with immunoSEQ multiplex PCR, while TCRdb's copy carries only in-frame clones and drops some. Among about 160,000 clones, 7.5% to 8.5% were seen once, and the ten largest hold under 0.6%. Their target antigens are unknown. Sequencing was carried out using central memory CD4+ T cells from blood. The receptors stem from a man younger than 35 with type 1 diabetes.

The J gene is TRBJ2-5, the V gene TRBV5-4; tentatively, D is TRBD1 (5 bases). This CDR3 contains 15 residues. Germline CDR1 and CDR2: SGHNT and YYREEE (reference sequence). V lost 3 bases to trimming and J lost 5 bases, with 17 bases between them. The CDR3 DNA follows: TGTGCCAGCAGCTCCCAGGGCACTATGACGGAGACCCAGTACTTC. Its translation is CASSSQGTMTETQYF.

This clone was seen once. The rearrangement links TRBV20-1 to TRBJ1-2; D ambiguous. V was pared by 5 bases and J by 1 base, with 5 bases between. Per the germline V gene, CDR1 is DFQATT and CDR2 is SNEGSKA (reference sequence). The CDR3 spans 11 residues. The chain's CDR3 is CSARSNYGYTF. Written as DNA, the CDR3 is TGCAGTGCTCGCAGTAACTATGGCTACACCTTC.

The chain links TRBV28 to TRBJ2-4, with TRBD2 matching over 8 bases. Germline V lookup: CDR1 MDHEN, CDR2 SYDVKM. V lost 6 bases and J lost 0; bases outside the gene matches: 13. The CDR3 is 18 amino acids. The CDR3 nucleotides read TGTGCCAGCAGCCGCCGGGGGGGCTTCCAACTAGCCAAAAACATTCAGTACTTC. As protein: CASSRRGGFQLAKNIQYF.

This clone appeared a few times. This chain uses TRBV5-1 with TRBJ2-7, with D tentatively TRBD1 (6 bases). Trimming pared 2 bases from V and 3 bases from J, leaving 12 bases between. The CDR3 totals 14 residues. CDR1 is SGHRS, CDR2 YFSETQ, per germline. The CDR3 nucleotides read TGCGCCAGCAGCTTCAGTGAACAGGGCTACGAGCAGTACTTC. It is translated as CASSFSEQGYEQYF.

This clone was detected many times. The chain carries TRBV11-2 and TRBJ2-7, with TRBD2 identical over 12 bases. The CDR3 runs to 16 residues. Germline CDR1 reads SGHAT; CDR2 reads FQNNGV. V shed 5 bases, J shed 6 bases, and the junction held 11 bases outside the gene matches. The CDR3 coding sequence is TGTGCCAGCAGCCCGATACCTAGCGGGGGGGCGGTCGAGCAGTACTTC. Protein product: CASSPIPSGGAVEQYF.

This chain links TRBV28 with TRBJ2-1, with TRBD1 matching over 7 bases. The CDR3 totals 13 residues. Germline CDR1 reads MDHEN; CDR2 reads SYDVKM. V was pared by 9 bases and J by 1 base, with 3 bases of the junction left unmatched. CDR3 nucleotide sequence: TGTGCCAGGTACAGGGGATCCTACAATGAGCAGTTCTTC. As protein: CARYRGSYNEQFF.

This clone was counted between two and nine times. This chain uses TRBV5-1 with TRBJ2-3; 10 bases agree with TRBD2. The V gene's germline CDR1 is SGHRS and CDR2 YFSETQ. V shed 4 bases, J shed 4 bases, and the junction held 9 bases outside the gene matches. The CDR3 sequence is 16 residues long. The CDR3 here is CASSPELAGVADTQYF. CDR3 in DNA: TGCGCCAGCAGCCCCGAGCTAGCGGGGGTGGCAGATACGCAGTATTTT.

The CDR3 protein is CASSPRTTPEGPLHF. CDR3 DNA: TGTGCCAGCTCCCCAAGGACGACCCCGGAGGGACCGCTCCACTTT. The chain uses TRBV7-8 and TRBJ1-6, with a possible D match to TRBD1 (5 bases). Germline V gives CDR1 SGHVS, CDR2 FQNEAQ. The CDR3 covers 15 residues. Trimming stripped 8 bases from V and 16 bases from J, with 27 bases between.

A note on this clone: The same CDR3 is also encoded by other DNA sequences in this sample. This chain uses TRBV27 with TRBJ1-2; 10 bases match TRBD1. Germline CDR1 reads MNHEY; CDR2 reads SMNVEV (reference sequence). This CDR3 contains 13 residues. J lost 4 bases, V lost 4 bases, and 0 bases had no gene match. The CDR3 region is CASSWDRGYGYTF. CDR3 nucleotides: TGTGCCAGCAGTTGGGACAGGGGCTATGGCTACACCTTC.

The V and J genes are TRBV19 and TRBJ2-6, with D possibly being TRBD1 (5 bases). The CDR3 runs 15 residues. Germline V CDR1 and CDR2: LNHDA, SQIVND (reference sequence). V gave up 3 bases and J gave up 1 base, with 7 bases separating them. The DNA of the CDR3 is TGTGCCAGTAGTATTAGGGGTTCTGGGGCCAACGTCCTGACTTTC. Translation gives CASSIRGSGANVLTF. Complete variable domain (other parts from reference TRBV19 and TRBJ2-6): DGGITQSPKYLFRKEGQNVTLSCEQNLNHDAMYWYRQDPGQGLRLIYYSQIVNDFQKGDIAEGYSVSREKKESFPLTVTSAQKNPTAFYLCASSIRGSGANVLTFGAGSRLTVL.

This clone was observed a few times. The chain couples TRBV28 to TRBJ1-6, with 11 bases aligning to TRBD1. CDR1 and CDR2 from the germline V gene are MDHEN and SYDVKM. The V and J ends lost 3 bases and 11 bases, in that order; junction bases with no gene match: 9. The CDR3 is 16 amino acids. This CDR3 is CASSFQSDRGRTPLHF. DNA for the CDR3: TGTGCCAGCAGTTTCCAATCGGACAGGGGGCGTACACCCCTCCACTTT.

This clone was counted between two and nine times. V and J are TRBV28 and TRBJ2-1, with D maybe TRBD2 (5 bases). This CDR3 spans 15 amino acids. Trimming took off 5 bases at V and 15 bases at J, with 26 bases between the two ends. Per germline, CDR1 MDHEN and CDR2 SYDVKM. CDR3 in amino acids: CASSRTDRYTRNLFF. As DNA, the CDR3 is TGTGCCAGCAGTCGGACTGACCGCTACACTAGAAATCTGTTCTTC.

This chain connects TRBV9 to TRBJ2-5, with 8 positions matching TRBD2. Germline values: CDR1 SGDLS, CDR2 YYNGEE. The CDR3 is 16 residues long. V dropped 0 bases and J dropped 1; count of bases not matched to a gene: 5. In DNA, the CDR3 is TGTGCCAGCAGCGTAGGGGCTAGCGGGTCCCAAGAGACCCAGTACTTC. It translates to CASSVGASGSQETQYF.

This chain links TRBV4-1 with TRBJ2-1; 9 positions match TRBD2. The junction had 10 bases not matched to a gene; V was cut back by 0 bases and J by 7 bases. The CDR3 length is 17 residues. The germline V gene encodes CDR1 MGHRA and CDR2 YSYEKL. This CDR3 is CASSQDLYSSGDNEQFF. The CDR3 nucleotides are TGCGCCAGCAGCCAAGATCTATATTCTAGCGGGGATAATGAGCAGTTCTTC.

This clone has more than one count but fewer than ten. The rearrangement links TRBV29-1 to TRBJ1-1; 8 bases map to TRBD1. V lost 7 bases, J lost 1 base, and 5 bases stayed unmatched. The CDR3 contains 13 residues. CDR1 and CDR2 (germline): SQVTM, ANQGSEA. The CDR3, as DNA: TGCAGCGCCGCGGGACAGGCGAACACTGAAGCTTTCTTT. It codes for CSAAGQANTEAFF.

Comment on this clone: Other nucleotide sequences from this sample produce the same CDR3. The chain links TRBV30 to TRBJ2-2; D is possibly TRBD1 (6 bases). Trimming left V 0 bases short and J 6 bases short, with 8 bases between. The CDR3 sequence is 13 residues long. CDR1 is GTSNPN and CDR2 is SVGIG in the germline V gene (reference sequence). CDR3 amino acids: CAWSVQGAGELFF. CDR3 DNA: TGTGCCTGGAGTGTACAGGGTGCCGGGGAGCTGTTTTTT.

The chain carries TRBV7-6 and TRBJ2-1, with 8 positions matching TRBD1. The V segment lost 4 bases and the J segment 4 bases; nucleotides outside the gene matches: 6. The CDR3 runs to 15 residues. The germline V gene encodes CDR1 SGHVS and CDR2 FNYEAQ. This CDR3 reads CASSSTGQEYNEQFF. CDR3 nucleotide sequence: TGTGCCAGCAGCTCGACGGGACAGGAGTACAATGAGCAGTTCTTC.

The chain has TRBV11-2 and TRBJ2-1, with D maybe TRBD2 (7 bases). Trimming shortened V by 3 bases and J by 1 base, and 13 bases separated the two germline ends. There are 16 residues in the CDR3. Germline loops: CDR1 SGHAT, CDR2 FQNNGV. The CDR3 is CASSLGGGGSYNEQFF. CDR3 coding DNA: TGTGCCAGCAGCTTGGGAGGGGGAGGGTCCTACAATGAGCAGTTCTTC.

In its sample, this clone was seen a few times. This sequence joins TRBV6-5 and TRBJ2-3, with D perhaps matching TRBD1 (6 bases). CDR3 size: 13 residues. Germline V gene data show CDR1 as MNHEY and CDR2 as SVGAGI. Between the trimmed V and J ends, which lost 4 bases and 2 bases, there was a span of 7 bases. CDR3 in DNA: TGTGCCAGCAGTTGGGACAACACAGATACGCAGTATTTT. Residues: CASSWDNTDTQYF.

This clone was observed a handful of times. V and J are TRBV5-4 and TRBJ2-1, with D hard to call. Germline lookup yields CDR1 SGHNT and CDR2 YYREEE (reference sequence). This CDR3 region has 14 residues. Trimming shortened V by 0 bases and J by 3 bases, and 7 bases separated the two germline ends. The CDR3 DNA sequence: TGTGCCAGCAGCTTGGGAAACAGCTACAATGAGCAGTTCTTC. Amino acids: CASSLGNSYNEQFF.

V and J are TRBV2 and TRBJ2-7; D remains ambiguous. The CDR3 is made up of 14 amino acids. Germline V CDR1 and CDR2: SNHLY, FYNNEI. Trimming removed 3 bases from V and 6 bases from J, with 15 bases in between. The CDR3 reads CASSDLLEVPEQYF. CDR3 bases: TGTGCCAGCAGTGATTTGCTAGAGGTCCCCGAGCAGTACTTC. The full variable domain, rest sourced from reference TRBV2 and TRBJ2-7, is EPEVTQTPSHQVTQMGQEVILRCVPISNHLYFYWYRQILGQKVEFLVSFYNNEISEKSEIFDDQFSVERPDGSNFTLKIRSTKLEDSAMYFCASSDLLEVPEQYFGPGTRLTVT.

This clone was seen only a few times. Additional DNA sequences in this sample encode the identical CDR3. The chain uses TRBV2 and TRBJ2-7; 11 positions match TRBD1. V was pared by 3 bases and J by 0 bases, with 4 bases of the junction left unmatched. This CDR3 comprises 16 residues. CDR1 is SNHLY and CDR2 is FYNNEI in the germline V gene. The CDR3 region has the DNA TGTGCCAGCAGTGAGCCTGGACAGGGGGCCTCCTACGAGCAGTACTTC. Translated: CASSEPGQGASYEQYF.